What follows describes a single TCR beta chain. What it recognizes is unknown. This specimen belongs to a study of human T cells and chemical hapten exposure. V lost 4 bases, J lost 0 bases, and 8 bases stayed unmatched. Looked up from germline, CDR1 is LGHNA and CDR2 is YNFKEQ. This CDR3 contains 16 residues. TCRdb used MiXCR to reprocess the RACE reads, holding one entry per CDR3 protein. This table has over 50,000 distinct CDR3 sequences, 9.5% to 10% appearing once. Time point meaning: pre-sensitization, week 0. This sample's treatment: therapeutic diphenylcyclopropenone sensitization with weekly scalp DPC. RNA extraction used unfractionated whole blood as the source of total RNA. Regarding the study as a whole: Because all patients had alopecia, their immune responses might differ from healthy ones.

This clonotype was sampled from a woman in her twenties or thirties with alopecia areata. Some clones in this sample may be carry-over from other donors' samples. The sequencing here drew on whole blood, taken in connection with sensitization to the hapten diphenylcyclopropenone (DPC). The chain uses TRBV4-2 and TRBJ2-7, with 8 nucleotides matching TRBD2. The CDR3 bases are TGTGCCAGCAGCCCCGAAATAGCGGGGTACTCCTACGAGCAGTACTTC. This sequence encodes CASSPEIAGYSYEQYF.